The 10 T cell receptor beta chains listed next were all sequenced from one sample in a study of control samples from healthy donors and cancer patients. Some clones are missing from TCRdb's copy, which holds only in-frame ones; the method was immunoSEQ multiplex PCR. The sample shows over 70,000 clones, about 89% of them seen only once. The sample consisted of blood. The receptor set was obtained from a woman aged 60 to 75 in good health.

CDR3: CASSRDSVSQPQHF. For the CDR3, the DNA is TGTGCCAGCAGCCGGGACAGTGTCTCTCAGCCCCAGCATTTT. V and J are TRBV7-9 and TRBJ1-5, with 7 bases that match TRBD1. Germline values: CDR1 SEHNR, CDR2 FQNEAQ (reference sequence). The CDR3 totals 14 residues. The junction had 7 bases not matched to a gene; V was cut back by 5 bases and J by 6 bases.

The count of this clone is one. V usage is TRBV7-7 and J usage is TRBJ2-1; 10 bases match TRBD2. The trim removed 4 bases at V and 7 bases at J, leaving 7 bases unmatched. The CDR3 consists of 15 residues. Germline loops: CDR1 SSHAT, CDR2 FNYEAQ (reference sequence). The CDR3 protein is CASSSSSGSWNEQFF. The CDR3, as DNA: TGTGCCAGCAGCTCGTCTAGCGGGAGTTGGAATGAGCAGTTCTTC.

The V call is TRBV7-9, the J call TRBJ1-2; D may be TRBD1 (6 bases). Germline lookup yields CDR1 SEHNR and CDR2 FQNEAQ (reference sequence). V was shortened by 4 bases and J by 5 bases, with 17 bases between the two germline ends. The CDR3 contains 15 residues. CDR3 DNA sequence: TGTGCCAGCAGCTCCCCCGGGGGCAGGTCTTATGGCTACACCTTC. As protein: CASSSPGGRSYGYTF.

The chain couples TRBV5-1 to TRBJ2-1; 8 positions agree with TRBD2. Germline values: CDR1 SGHRS, CDR2 YFSETQ. The trim removed 1 base at V and 7 bases at J, leaving 13 bases unmatched. CDR3 size: 17 residues. CDR3 DNA: TGCGCCAGCAGCTTGAAGATCCCGTCGGGAGGGAGGAATGAGCAGTTCTTC. Encoded protein: CASSLKIPSGGRNEQFF.

The V gene is TRBV7-2, the J gene TRBJ2-7; the D gene is possibly TRBD1 (5 bases). This CDR3 is 14 amino acids long. The germline CDR1 and CDR2 sequences are SGHTA and FQGNSA. V was cut by 1 base and J by 2 bases, with 9 bases left in between. Written as DNA, the CDR3 is TGTGCCAGCAGCTTAGTGTCAGGGCCCTACGAGCAGTACTTC. It translates to CASSLVSGPYEQYF.

The chain is built from TRBV6-5 and TRBJ1-2; D gene ambiguous. There are 12 residues in the CDR3. The germline V gene encodes CDR1 MNHEY and CDR2 SVGAGI. Trimming removed 2 bases at V and 4 bases at J, with 5 bases between. The CDR3 DNA follows: TGTGCCAGCAGTTACGACGGCTATGGCTACACCTTC. This sequence encodes CASSYDGYGYTF.

CDR3 residues: CASRPPREGNTIYF. The CDR3 DNA reads as TGTGCCAGCAGACCCCCCAGGGAGGGAAACACCATATATTTT. This chain joins TRBV7-2 and TRBJ1-3, with D tentatively TRBD1 (5 bases). CDR1 is SGHTA and CDR2 is FQGNSA in the germline V gene. The length of the CDR3 is 14 residues. Trimming removed 6 bases from V and 4 bases from J, with 13 bases in between.

The chain combines TRBV3-1 (or the pseudogene TRBV3-2) with TRBJ2-1, with D maybe TRBD2 (7 bases). V shed 10 bases and J shed 4 bases, with 14 bases lying between them. The CDR3 loop spans 13 amino acids. Germline V gene lookup returns CDR1 LGHDT and CDR2 YNNKEL (reference sequence). The DNA for the CDR3 is TGTGCCACCAGAGCGGGACATTACAATGAGCAGTTCTTC. It yields the protein CATRAGHYNEQFF.

This CDR3 is CASGLWEPGWTTGANVLTF. CDR3 coding DNA: TGTGCTAGTGGTTTATGGGAGCCCGGCTGGACGACCGGGGCCAACGTCCTGACTTTC. V is TRBV12-5 and J is TRBJ2-6, with D possibly being TRBD2 (5 bases). Trimming removed 3 bases at V and 4 bases at J, with 22 bases between. The CDR3 contains 19 residues. Germline V lookup: CDR1 LGHNT, CDR2 FRNRAP.

This clone appeared once. The rearrangement joins TRBV11-3 to TRBJ1-2; D not resolved. Trimming removed 2 bases at V and 2 bases at J, with 9 bases between. This CDR3 has 14 amino acids. Germline V gene sequence: CDR1 SGHNT, CDR2 YENEEA. The CDR3 loop reads CASSLSVGNYGYTF. CDR3 nucleotide sequence: TGTGCCAGCAGCTTATCGGTGGGAAACTATGGCTACACCTTC.